The 4 T cell receptor beta chains presented below share a single source sample, sequenced in a study of blood T cell repertoires in COVID-19. Clones were sequenced by immunoSEQ multiplex PCR, and TCRdb holds only the in-frame ones, with some missing. The table records about 260,000 clones, 75% to 95% of them present only once. The sample taken for sequencing was peripheral blood. The receptors come from a person aged 18-35 years with COVID-19, enrolled during active disease.

This chain uses TRBV12-5 with TRBJ1-5; D is unresolved. In germline, CDR1 is LGHNT, CDR2 FRNRAP. The CDR3 is 12 amino acids. The V end lost 1 base, the J end lost 5 bases, and 3 bases lay between the germline ends. The CDR3 DNA reads TGTGCTAGTGGTTTGGGCGATCAGCCCCAGCATTTT. It translates to CASGLGDQPQHF.

V is TRBV28 and J is TRBJ1-2, with TRBD1 matching over 7 bases. This CDR3 is 15 amino acids long. Germline CDR1 and CDR2: MDHEN and SYDVKM. V gave up 5 bases and J gave up 0 bases; unmatched junction bases: 6. CDR3 DNA: TGTGCCAGCAGTCTACCCGGGACAGCTAACTATGGCTACACCTTC. Residues: CASSLPGTANYGYTF.

This rearrangement joins TRBV7-2 to TRBJ2-2, with 8 bases fitting TRBD1. Germline V gene data show CDR1 as SGHTA and CDR2 as FQGNSA. The CDR3 covers 15 residues. V was clipped by 10 bases and J by 0 bases; unmatched bases: 7. The CDR3 DNA sequence: TGTGCCACCACGACAGGGGAGACGAACACCGGGGAGCTGTTTTTT. This translates into CATTTGETNTGELFF. The full variable domain, completed using reference TRBV7-2 and TRBJ2-2, is GAGVSQSPSNKVTEKGKDVELRCDPISGHTALYWYRQSLGQGLEFLIYFQGNSAPDKSGLPSDRFSAERTGGSVSTLTIQRTQQEDSAVYLCATTTGETNTGELFFGEGSRLTVL.

This clone was detected a few times. The V and J genes are TRBV28 and TRBJ1-2; 7 bases line up with TRBD1. This CDR3 comprises 13 residues. Germline V lookup: CDR1 MDHEN, CDR2 SYDVKM. V shed 3 bases and J 4 bases; nucleotides not matched to a gene: 2. CDR3 in amino acids: CASSFPGGYGYTF. The CDR3 bases are TGTGCCAGCAGTTTTCCAGGGGGCTATGGCTACACCTTC.